Listed below are T cell receptor beta chains from one sample, sequenced in a study of blood T cell repertoires in COVID-19. Libraries were prepared by immunoSEQ multiplex PCR; TCRdb keeps only in-frame clonotypes and omits some of them. The table shows around 380,000 clones, with 81% occurring only once. The sequencing sample was made of peripheral blood. The receptor set was obtained from a human donor with acute or convalescent COVID-19. The donor label of this sample is uncertain. The CDR3 runs from the conserved cysteine through the conserved F or W. A D gene is named only where the DNA matches it firmly. Expanded clones are given a class, and other clones once, few, many or no size at all.

clone size,D gene,J gene,V gene,CDR3 length,CDR3 DNA,CDR3 protein
NA,TRBD1,TRBJ1-2,TRBV3-1/TRBV3-2,16,TGTGCCAGCAGCCAAGATTGGGCGGGACAGGTTTATGGCTACACCTTC,CASSQDWAGQVYGYTF
NA,NA,TRBJ1-1,TRBV6-5,11,TGTGCCAGCAGTTTTTACAGTGAAGCTTTCTTT,CASSFYSEAFF
NA,NA,TRBJ2-7,TRBV29-1,13,TGCAGCGTTGCCCCGAGACAGGTTGACGAGCAGTACTTC,CSVAPRQVDEQYF
NA,NA,TRBJ1-1,TRBV6-5,11,TGTGCCAGCACCAGGGGCACTGAAGCTTTCTTT,CASTRGTEAFF
NA,NA,TRBJ2-1,TRBV20-1,10,TGCAGTGCTGCAGAGGAGGAGCAGTTCTTC,CSAAEEEQFF
NA,NA,TRBJ2-2,TRBV7-9,14,TGTGCCAGCAACCAGAATATGAACACCGGGGAGCTGTTTTTT,CASNQNMNTGELFF
NA,NA,TRBJ2-1,TRBV5-5,14,TGTGCCGGATCGGGTGTACCTCCCTACAATGAGCAGTTCTTC,CAGSGVPPYNEQFF
NA,NA,TRBJ2-5,TRBV2,17,TGTGCCAGCAGTGAAAGATTGGTGGGGAAGGGGAAAGAGACCCAGTACTTC,CASSERLVGKGKETQYF
once,TRBD1,TRBJ1-2,TRBV5-6,14,TGTGCCAGCAGCGGAGGGGGCGCCGCAGGAAGCTACACCTTC,CASSGGGAAGSYTF
NA,NA,TRBJ1-5,TRBV30,13,TGTGCCTGGAGTGGGGGGGGTAATCAGCCCCAGCATTTT,CAWSGGGNQPQHF
NA,NA,TRBJ1-5,TRBV5-6,14,TGTGCCAGCACCATCTGGGCCTCCGCGCAGCCCCAGCATTTT,CASTIWASAQPQHF
once,NA,TRBJ2-1,TRBV30,12,TGTGCCTGGGGCAGGGGATTGAATGAGCAGTTCTTC,CAWGRGLNEQFF
NA,TRBD1,TRBJ2-1,TRBV27,15,TGTGCCAGCAGGAACGACAGGGCCTCCTACAATGAGCAGTTCTTC,CASRNDRASYNEQFF
NA,TRBD2,TRBJ2-2,TRBV14,17,TGTGCCAGCAGCCGAAGACTAGCGGGAGGGTACACCGGGGAGCTGTTTTTT,CASSRRLAGGYTGELFF
NA,NA,TRBJ2-1,TRBV25-1,16,TGTGCCAGCAGTGAGAGTCGAGGTAGCTCCTACAATGAGCAGTTCTTC,CASSESRGSSYNEQFF
NA,TRBD1,TRBJ2-3,TRBV5-6,17,TGTGCCAGCAGCTTGGATATCGGACAGGGGATCACAGATACGCAGTATTTT,CASSLDIGQGITDTQYF
NA,NA,TRBJ2-3,TRBV30,13,TGTGCCTGGAGTTTCAACTTGGCAGATACGCAGTATTTT,CAWSFNLADTQYF
NA,NA,TRBJ2-5,TRBV30,14,TGTGCCTGGAGTTCATGGACAGATCAAGAGACCCAGTACTTC,CAWSSWTDQETQYF
NA,NA,TRBJ1-1,TRBV5-6,14,TGTGCCAGCAGCTTGGCCGGGGGGCGTGCTGAAGCTTTCTTT,CASSLAGGRAEAFF
NA,NA,TRBJ1-3,TRBV3-1/TRBV3-2,18,TGTGCCAGCAGCCAAGACGGTCTCCAGGGAGGCTCTGGAAACACCATATATTTT,CASSQDGLQGGSGNTIYF
NA,NA,TRBJ2-7,TRBV10-2,11,TGCGCCAGCAGTGGAGCCTACGAGCAGTACTTC,CASSGAYEQYF
NA,TRBD1,TRBJ1-3,TRBV28,14,TGTGCCAGCAGCTCAGGGGGGTCTGGAAACACCATATATTTT,CASSSGGSGNTIYF
few,TRBD1,TRBJ1-2,TRBV7-8,18,TGTGCCAGCAGCACAAGATCCGGGACAGGGAGATTTAGCTATGGCTACACCTTC,CASSTRSGTGRFSYGYTF
NA,TRBD2,TRBJ2-3,TRBV19,16,TGTGCCAGTAGTATAAGCGGGAGGACTAGCACAGATACGCAGTATTTT,CASSISGRTSTDTQYF
NA,NA,TRBJ1-2,TRBV30,11,TGTGCCTGGAGTGTAATCGATGGCTACACCTTC,CAWSVIDGYTF
NA,TRBD1,TRBJ2-3,TRBV9,16,TGTGCCAGCAGCACAAAAGGACAGGGGTTCGCAGATACGCAGTATTTT,CASSTKGQGFADTQYF
NA,TRBD2,TRBJ2-1,TRBV3-1/TRBV3-2,15,TGTGCCAGCAGCCGGCGGGAGGGTTCCTACAATGAGCAGTTCTTC,CASSRREGSYNEQFF
NA,NA,TRBJ1-1,TRBV15,14,TGTGCCACCAGCATTCGAAGGGAGCGGGAGAGGGCTTTCTTT,CATSIRRERERAFF
NA,NA,TRBJ1-4,TRBV5-1,17,TGCGCCAGCAGCACGACAGCAAACCCCGCAACTAATGAAAAACTGTTTTTT,CASSTTANPATNEKLFF
NA,TRBD2,TRBJ2-1,TRBV6-4,15,TGTGCCAGCGGTGAGCGGGGAAGCTCCTACAATGAGCAGTTCTTC,CASGERGSSYNEQFF
NA,NA,TRBJ2-1,TRBV5-1,19,TGCGCCAGCAGCTTGCTGGTTAAGAGGGCGGGAACCTTATACAATGAGCAGTTCTTC,CASSLLVKRAGTLYNEQFF